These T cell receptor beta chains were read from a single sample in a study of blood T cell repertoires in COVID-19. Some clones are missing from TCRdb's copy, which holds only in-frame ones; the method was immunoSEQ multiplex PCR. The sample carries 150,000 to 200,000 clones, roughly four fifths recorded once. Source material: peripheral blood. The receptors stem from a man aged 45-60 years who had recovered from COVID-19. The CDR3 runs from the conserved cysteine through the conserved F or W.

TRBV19,CASSMARLNTEAFF
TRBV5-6,CASSLSLGASTDTQYF
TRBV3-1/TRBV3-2,CASSLGGGTEKLFF
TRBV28,CASRKTGSGELFF
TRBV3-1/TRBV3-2,CASSRDRGRDTQYF
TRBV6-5,CASSESRFWDEQFF
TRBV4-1,CASSLVGLAGVSGSDTQYF
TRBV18,CASSPEGQGKSGELFF
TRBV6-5,CASSLNGQGLNQPQHF
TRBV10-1,CASKPGLLTGELFF
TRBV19,CASSLGQVDGYTF
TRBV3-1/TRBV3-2,CASSQRLPGIAGVVHEQYF
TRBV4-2,CASSPQGQHNEQFF
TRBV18,CASSASTVGVGYTF
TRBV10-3,CAISVAGSTDTQYF
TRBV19,CASSINRWQTTDTQYF
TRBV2,CATRSLSDGYTF
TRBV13,CASSLGTSGRRQFF
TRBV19,CASSIAELSYNEQFF
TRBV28,CASSTGTGFNQPQHF
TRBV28,CASINSDRDRVNIQYF
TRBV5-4,CASSFSQGSVYGYTF
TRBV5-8,CASSLETGTSGRVQETQYF
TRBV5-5,CASSLSPGSTNEQFF
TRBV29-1,CSVEFLLAGFYEQFF
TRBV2,CASSEASPGQFNSPLHF
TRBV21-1,CASMLLRTSGYEQYF
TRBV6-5,CASSYSQDSYEQYF
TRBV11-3,CASSLVSLNEQFF
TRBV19,CASSIGQGLGYTF